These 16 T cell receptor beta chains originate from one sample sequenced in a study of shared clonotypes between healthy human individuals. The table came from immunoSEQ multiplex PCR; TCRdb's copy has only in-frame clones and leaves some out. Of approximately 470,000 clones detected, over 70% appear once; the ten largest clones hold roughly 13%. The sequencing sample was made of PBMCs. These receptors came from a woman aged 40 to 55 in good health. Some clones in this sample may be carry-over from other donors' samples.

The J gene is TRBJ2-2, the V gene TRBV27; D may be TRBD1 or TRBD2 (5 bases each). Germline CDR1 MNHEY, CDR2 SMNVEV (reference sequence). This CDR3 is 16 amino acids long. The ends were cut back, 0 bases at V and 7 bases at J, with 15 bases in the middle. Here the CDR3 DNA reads TGTGCCAGCAGTTTATCAAGGGACGGGACCCGCGGGGAGCTGTTTTTT. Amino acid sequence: CASSLSRDGTRGELFF.

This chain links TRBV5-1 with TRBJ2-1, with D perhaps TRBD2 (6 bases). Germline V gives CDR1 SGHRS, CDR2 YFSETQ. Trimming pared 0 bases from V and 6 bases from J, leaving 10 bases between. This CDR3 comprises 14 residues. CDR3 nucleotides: TGCGCCAGCAGCTTGGTAGCTAGCGTCAATGAGCAGTTCTTC. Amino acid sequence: CASSLVASVNEQFF. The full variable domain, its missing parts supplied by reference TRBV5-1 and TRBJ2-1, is KAGVTQTPRYLIKTRGQQVTLSCSPISGHRSVSWYQQTPGQGLQFLFEYFSETQRNKGNFPGRFSGRQFSNSRSEMNVSTLELGDSALYLCASSLVASVNEQFFGPGTRLTVL.

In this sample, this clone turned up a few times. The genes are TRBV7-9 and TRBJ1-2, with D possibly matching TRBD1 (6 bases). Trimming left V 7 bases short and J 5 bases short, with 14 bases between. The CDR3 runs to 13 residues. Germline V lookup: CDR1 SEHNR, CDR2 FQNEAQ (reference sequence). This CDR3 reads CASTQGLGYGYTF. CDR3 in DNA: TGTGCCAGCACCCAGGGGCTGGGGTATGGCTACACCTTC.

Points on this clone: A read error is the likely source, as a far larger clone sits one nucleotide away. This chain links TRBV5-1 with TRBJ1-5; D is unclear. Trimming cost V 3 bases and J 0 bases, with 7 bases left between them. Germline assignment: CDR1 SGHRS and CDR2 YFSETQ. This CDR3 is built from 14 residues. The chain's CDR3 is CASSSNGSNQPQHF. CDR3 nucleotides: TGCGCCAGCAGCTCGAACGGTAGCAATCAGCCCCAGCATTTT.

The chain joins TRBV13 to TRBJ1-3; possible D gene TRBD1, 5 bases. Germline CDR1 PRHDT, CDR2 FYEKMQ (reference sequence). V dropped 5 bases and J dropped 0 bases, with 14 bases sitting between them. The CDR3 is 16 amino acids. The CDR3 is CASSPRTPSSGNTIYF. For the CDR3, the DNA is TGTGCCAGCAGCCCCCGGACACCCAGCTCTGGAAACACCATATATTTT.

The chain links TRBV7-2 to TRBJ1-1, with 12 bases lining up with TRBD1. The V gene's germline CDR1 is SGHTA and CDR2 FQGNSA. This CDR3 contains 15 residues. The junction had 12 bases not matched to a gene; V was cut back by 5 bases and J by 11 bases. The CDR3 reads CASSLGTGGRIRAFF. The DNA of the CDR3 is TGTGCCAGCAGCCTCGGGACAGGGGGCAGGATTAGGGCTTTCTTT.

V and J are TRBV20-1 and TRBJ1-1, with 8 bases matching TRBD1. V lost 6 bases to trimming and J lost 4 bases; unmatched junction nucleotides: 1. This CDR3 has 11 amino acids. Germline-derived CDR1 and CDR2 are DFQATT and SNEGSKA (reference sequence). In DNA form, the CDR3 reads TGCAGTGCAACAGGGGGCACTGAAGCTTTCTTT. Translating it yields CSATGGTEAFF.

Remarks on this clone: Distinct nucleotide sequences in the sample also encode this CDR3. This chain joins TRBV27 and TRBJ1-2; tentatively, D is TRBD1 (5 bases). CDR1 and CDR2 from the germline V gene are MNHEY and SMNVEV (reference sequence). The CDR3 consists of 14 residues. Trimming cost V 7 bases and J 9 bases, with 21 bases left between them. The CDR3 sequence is CASKGVAPWGCYTF. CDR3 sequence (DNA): TGTGCCAGCAAAGGGGTTGCGCCGTGGGGGTGCTACACCTTC.

The CDR3: CASSLSSSRQGLYEQYF. Written as DNA, the CDR3 is TGCGCCAGCAGCTTGAGCAGTAGTAGACAGGGGTTATACGAGCAGTACTTC. The chain links TRBV5-1 to TRBJ2-7, with 8 nucleotides matching TRBD1. With V trimmed by 1 base and J by 4 bases, 13 bases remained unmatched. Germline V lookup: CDR1 SGHRS, CDR2 YFSETQ. The CDR3 consists of 17 residues.

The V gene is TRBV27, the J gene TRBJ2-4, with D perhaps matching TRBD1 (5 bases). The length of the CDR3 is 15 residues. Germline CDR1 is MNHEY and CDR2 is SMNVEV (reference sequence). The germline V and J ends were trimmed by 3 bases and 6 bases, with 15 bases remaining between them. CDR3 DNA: TGTGCCAGCAGTTTCCTCTCCTCGACAGCAAACATTCAGTACTTC. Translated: CASSFLSSTANIQYF.

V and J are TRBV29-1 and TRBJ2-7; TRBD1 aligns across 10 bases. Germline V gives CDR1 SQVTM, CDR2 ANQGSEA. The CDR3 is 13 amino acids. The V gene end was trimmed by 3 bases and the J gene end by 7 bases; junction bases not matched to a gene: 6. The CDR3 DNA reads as TGCAGCGTTGACGGGACAGGGGTGGGGGAGCAGTACTTC. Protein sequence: CSVDGTGVGEQYF.

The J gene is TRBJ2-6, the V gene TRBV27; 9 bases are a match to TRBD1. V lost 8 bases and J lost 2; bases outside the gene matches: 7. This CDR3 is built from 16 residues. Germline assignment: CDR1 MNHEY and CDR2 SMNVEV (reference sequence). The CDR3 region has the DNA TGTGCCAGCCAAGAACAGGGGGCTGCTGGGGCCAACGTCCTGACTTTC. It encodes CASQEQGAAGANVLTF.

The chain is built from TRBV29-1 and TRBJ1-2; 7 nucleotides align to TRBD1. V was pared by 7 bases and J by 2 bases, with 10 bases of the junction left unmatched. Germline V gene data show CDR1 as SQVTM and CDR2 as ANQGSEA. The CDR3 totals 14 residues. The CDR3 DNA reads TGCAGCGCCGCCGGGACAGAGGACAACTATGGCTACACCTTC. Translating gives CSAAGTEDNYGYTF.

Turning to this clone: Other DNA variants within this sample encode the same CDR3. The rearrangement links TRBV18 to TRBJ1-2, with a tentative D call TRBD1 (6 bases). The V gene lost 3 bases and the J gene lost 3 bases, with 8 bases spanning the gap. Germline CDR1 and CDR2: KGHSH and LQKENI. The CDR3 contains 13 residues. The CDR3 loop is CASSPPGDYGYTF. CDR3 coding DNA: TGTGCCAGCTCACCTCCAGGGGACTATGGCTACACCTTC.

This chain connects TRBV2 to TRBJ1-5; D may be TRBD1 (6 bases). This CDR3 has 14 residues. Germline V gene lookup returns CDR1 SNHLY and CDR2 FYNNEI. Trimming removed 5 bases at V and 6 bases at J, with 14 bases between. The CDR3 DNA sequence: TGTGCCAGCAGTTATACAGGGAGGGCTCAGCCCCAGCATTTT. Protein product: CASSYTGRAQPQHF.

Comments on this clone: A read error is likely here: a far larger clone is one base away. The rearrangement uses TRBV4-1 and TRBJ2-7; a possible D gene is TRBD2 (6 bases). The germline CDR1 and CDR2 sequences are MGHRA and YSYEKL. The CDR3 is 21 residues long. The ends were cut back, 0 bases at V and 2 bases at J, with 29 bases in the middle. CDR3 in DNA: TGCGCCAGCAGCCAAGATGTGCAGCGGGCAGGCTTCGTGGGTGTTCCCTACGAGCAGTACTTC. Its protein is CASSQDVQRAGFVGVPYEQYF.